This T cell receptor beta chain derives from a study of cytomegalovirus exposure and HLA in healthy donors. Study outcomes and limitations: Links to common viral pathogens appeared, in a later analysis, for several of the most significant clusters.

The PCR contained 60 Vbeta and 13 Jbeta primers. Generated by immunoSEQ multiplex PCR, the TCRdb table keeps only in-frame clones and is missing some. The sample lists around 150,000 clones, 60% to 80% occurring once. Comments on this clone: Its antigen is as yet unknown. Germline is not matched at one junction end, which may reflect a read error.

Germline CDR1 reads MNHEY; CDR2 reads SMNVEV (reference sequence). This CDR3 comprises 15 residues. Sequencing used PBMCs. The chain recombines TRBV27 with TRBJ2-2, with 9 nucleotides matching TRBD2. The sequence was obtained from a man aged 30-40 years in good health and CMV-seronegative. The CDR3 region is CAGSLSLAGLGELFF. In DNA form, the CDR3 reads TGTGCCGGCAGTTTATCGCTAGCGGGGTTAGGAGAGCTGTTTTTT.